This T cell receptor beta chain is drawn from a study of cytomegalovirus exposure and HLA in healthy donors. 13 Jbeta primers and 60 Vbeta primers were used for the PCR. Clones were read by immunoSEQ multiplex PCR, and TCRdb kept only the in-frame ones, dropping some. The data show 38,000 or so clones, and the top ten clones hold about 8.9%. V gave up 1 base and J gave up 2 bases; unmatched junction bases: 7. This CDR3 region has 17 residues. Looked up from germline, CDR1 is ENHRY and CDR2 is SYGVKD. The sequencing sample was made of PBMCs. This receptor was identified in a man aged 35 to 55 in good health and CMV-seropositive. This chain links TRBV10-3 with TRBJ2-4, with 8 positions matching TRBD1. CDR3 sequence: CAISELWTGSPKNIQYF. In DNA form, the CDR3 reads TGTGCCATCAGTGAGTTATGGACAGGGTCCCCCAAAAACATTCAGTACTTC.